These 18 T cell receptor beta chains came from one sample sequenced in a study of siplizumab effects on memory and regulatory T cells. Sequencing used immunoSEQ multiplex PCR; TCRdb keeps in-frame clones, though not all of them. The sample has approximately 100,000 clones, around 94% seen once. The material sequenced was Tregs sorted from blood. Every receptor here comes from a human donor in good health.

The CDR3 here is CASSAIAGVGETQYF. The CDR3 DNA reads as TGCGCCAGCAGCGCGATAGCGGGAGTAGGGGAGACCCAGTACTTC. This chain uses TRBV5-1 with TRBJ2-5, with TRBD2 matching over 9 bases. The ends lost 4 bases at V and 5 bases at J; junction bases unmatched: 9. Germline V gene data show CDR1 as SGHRS and CDR2 as YFSETQ. CDR3 length: 15 amino acids. The complete variable domain, with remaining parts taken from reference TRBV5-1 and TRBJ2-5, reads KAGVTQTPRYLIKTRGQQVTLSCSPISGHRSVSWYQQTPGQGLQFLFEYFSETQRNKGNFPGRFSGRQFSNSRSEMNVSTLELGDSALYLCASSAIAGVGETQYFGPGTRLLVL.

The CDR3 reads CASSFRGITYNEQFF. For the CDR3, the DNA is TGTGCCAGCAGCTTCAGGGGGATTACCTACAATGAGCAGTTCTTC. V is TRBV5-5 and J is TRBJ2-1; 7 bases map to TRBD1. The CDR3 has 15 amino acids. J gave up 2 bases and V 2 bases, and 4 bases lay outside the gene matches. CDR1 is SGHKS, CDR2 YYEKEE, per germline (reference sequence). The full variable domain, in which reference TRBV5-5 and TRBJ2-1 provide the parts outside the CDR3, is DAGVTQSPTHLIKTRGQQVTLRCSPISGHKSVSWYQQVLGQGPQFIFQYYEKEERGRGNFPDRFSARQFPNYSSELNVNALLLGDSALYLCASSFRGITYNEQFFGPGTRLTVL.

The rearrangement links TRBV5-1 to TRBJ2-3; TRBD2 is a possible D gene (5 bases). The germline V gene encodes CDR1 SGHRS and CDR2 YFSETQ. There are 14 residues in the CDR3. Trimming took off 4 bases at V and 5 bases at J, with 14 bases between the two ends. CDR3 sequence: CASSSTSSGDTQYF. DNA for the CDR3: TGCGCCAGCAGCAGTACTAGTTCGGGAGATACGCAGTATTTT.

The V call is TRBV6-4, the J call TRBJ2-2; 7 bases are shared with TRBD2. Germline V CDR1 and CDR2: MRHNA, SNTAGT. J gave up 6 bases and V 6 bases, and 7 bases lay outside the gene matches. The CDR3 is 14 residues long. For the CDR3, the DNA is TGTGCCAGCAGGGCGGGAGCTTTGGCCGGGGAGCTGTTTTTT. This sequence encodes CASRAGALAGELFF.

V is TRBV14 and J is TRBJ2-3; D not certain. Germline V gene sequence: CDR1 SGHDN, CDR2 FVKESK. The CDR3 covers 14 residues. Trimming took 4 bases from V and 4 from J, leaving 12 bases between them. CDR3 coding DNA: TGTGCCAGCAGCCCCAAGTCGATACCAGATACGCAGTATTTT. Translating gives CASSPKSIPDTQYF.

Notes on this clone: This CDR3 is also generated by other DNA sequences in the sample. The V gene is TRBV7-2, the J gene TRBJ2-7; no clear D gene. Germline V CDR1 and CDR2: SGHTA, FQGNSA. The CDR3 is 11 residues long. Deletions cut 1 base from V and 3 bases from J, with 1 base between. This CDR3 reads CASSLVYEQYF. DNA of the CDR3: TGTGCCAGCAGCTTAGTCTACGAGCAGTACTTC.

The chain joins TRBV19 to TRBJ2-7; 12 bases agree with TRBD2. The germline V gene has CDR1 LNHDA and CDR2 SQIVND (reference sequence). This CDR3 comprises 15 residues. V dropped 5 bases and J dropped 5; count of bases not matched to a gene: 7. CDR3 in DNA: TGTGCCAGTAGTCCCAGGACTAGCGGGAAAAACGAGCAGTACTTC. Its protein product is CASSPRTSGKNEQYF.

The chain links TRBV27 to TRBJ2-5; the match to TRBD1 covers 7 bases. Germline-derived CDR1 and CDR2 are MNHEY and SMNVEV (reference sequence). The CDR3 has 14 residues. With V trimmed by 5 bases and J by 1 base, 4 bases remained unmatched. CDR3: CASSKQGPQETQYF. The CDR3 nucleotides read TGTGCCAGCAGTAAACAGGGGCCCCAAGAGACCCAGTACTTC.

The V call is TRBV4-1, the J call TRBJ2-5; D may be TRBD2 (7 bases). V gave up 1 base and J gave up 3 bases, with 18 bases separating them. Per germline, CDR1 MGHRA and CDR2 YSYEKL. The CDR3 extends over 17 amino acids. In DNA form, the CDR3 reads TGCGCCAGCAGCCAAGCAAGTAGGGGGGGAGGGGAAGAGACCCAGTACTTC. This sequence encodes CASSQASRGGGEETQYF.

J is TRBJ1-2 and V is TRBV18, with D hard to call. Germline V gene lookup returns CDR1 KGHSH and CDR2 LQKENI. The CDR3 extends over 13 amino acids. Trimming cost V 2 bases and J 6 bases, with 10 bases left between them. The CDR3 DNA is TGTGCCAGCTCACCAGGGTCGAGGAATGGCTACACCTTC. This gives the protein CASSPGSRNGYTF.

The CDR3 sequence is CASSPMIIQGAYAYEQYF. The CDR3 nucleotides are TGTGCCAGCAGCCCGATGATTATACAGGGGGCGTATGCCTACGAGCAGTACTTC. The rearrangement joins TRBV14 to TRBJ2-7, with 9 positions matching TRBD1. The V segment lost 4 bases and the J segment 2 bases; nucleotides outside the gene matches: 15. This CDR3 has 18 residues. The germline gives CDR1 SGHDN, CDR2 FVKESK.

V usage is TRBV2 and J usage is TRBJ1-5; TRBD1 might be the D (5 bases). Germline V gene sequence: CDR1 SNHLY, CDR2 FYNNEI. The CDR3 extends over 14 amino acids. The ends were cut back, 6 bases at V and 9 bases at J, with 18 bases in the middle. The CDR3 sequence: CASSLDGDLSPQHF. For the CDR3, the DNA is TGTGCCAGCAGCCTCGACGGGGACTTATCGCCCCAGCATTTT.

The chain employs TRBV4-1 and TRBJ2-2; 9 bases align to TRBD2. The germline V gene has CDR1 MGHRA and CDR2 YSYEKL. V trimming: 5 bases; J trimming: 4 bases; junction bases outside the gene matches: 8. CDR3 length: 16 residues. The CDR3 region has the DNA TGCGCCAGCAGCTCGGTAGCGGGAGATCGCACCGGGGAGCTGTTTTTT. Encoded protein: CASSSVAGDRTGELFF.

The chain has TRBV10-2 and TRBJ1-2; D is undetermined. V was trimmed by 8 bases and J by 7 bases, leaving 20 bases between them. The CDR3 is 14 amino acids. The germline gives CDR1 WSHSY, CDR2 SAAADI. CDR3 in amino acids: CASSGVDSARGYTF. CDR3 in DNA: TGCGCCAGCTCGGGCGTAGATTCGGCCCGTGGCTACACCTTC.

The rearrangement uses TRBV11-3 and TRBJ2-1; D is ambiguous. V was cut by 1 base and J by 0 bases, with 4 bases left in between. CDR1 and CDR2 (germline): SGHNT, YENEEA. The CDR3 extends over 14 amino acids. The CDR3 protein is CASSLGSSYNEQFF. In nucleotides, the CDR3 is TGTGCCAGCAGCTTAGGAAGCTCCTACAATGAGCAGTTCTTC.

V and J are TRBV28 and TRBJ2-3; 10 bases are a match to TRBD1. This CDR3 comprises 13 residues. Germline trimming cut 3 bases from V and 13 bases from J; bases unmatched to any gene: 7. CDR1 and CDR2 (germline): MDHEN, SYDVKM. The CDR3 region is CASSFIGTGDEYF. CDR3 nucleotides: TGTGCCAGCAGTTTCATCGGGACAGGGGATGAGTATTTT.

The chain uses TRBV11-2 and TRBJ1-5, with 10 bases lining up with TRBD1. Germline V gene lookup returns CDR1 SGHAT and CDR2 FQNNGV. The trim removed 5 bases at V and 6 bases at J, leaving 1 base unmatched. This CDR3 region has 13 residues. The CDR3 region has the DNA TGTGCCAGCAGCCGGGACAGGGGTCAGCCCCAGCATTTT. It yields the protein CASSRDRGQPQHF.

This clone has just one count. V and J are TRBV4-1 and TRBJ2-1; D unresolved. This CDR3 region has 12 residues. From germline, CDR1 is MGHRA and CDR2 YSYEKL. V was trimmed by 4 bases and J by 2 bases, leaving 3 bases between them. Written as DNA, the CDR3 is TGCGCCAGCAGCCCACCCTACAATGAGCAGTTCTTC. Protein sequence: CASSPPYNEQFF.